This T cell receptor (beta chain) emerged from a study of blood T cell repertoires in COVID-19. Details on this clone: Different DNA sequences within this sample yield the same CDR3.

Cohorts were assigned according to the clinical history that participants reported. Germline loops: CDR1 SGHRS, CDR2 YFSETQ. J was trimmed by 4 bases and V by 3 bases; bases with no gene match: 3. The CDR3 is 14 amino acids. In the authors' workflow: Estimates of nucleated cell counts were drawn from the amplification of reference gene primers. Here immunoSEQ multiplex PCR was the method, and the copy in TCRdb shows in-frame clones only, minus some. Clone size and the V and J calls come from that table; the DNA yielded D and trimming. The table has fewer than 400,000 clones, over 85% seen once. This chain links TRBV5-1 with TRBJ1-4; 7 nucleotides align to TRBD1. This sequence was found in a woman in her 30s who had recovered from COVID-19. The sample consisted of PBMCs or T cells enriched from blood (not recorded which). In DNA form, the CDR3 reads TGCGCCAGCAGCTCAGGGACAGATAATGAAAAACTGTTTTTT. This encodes CASSSGTDNEKLFF.